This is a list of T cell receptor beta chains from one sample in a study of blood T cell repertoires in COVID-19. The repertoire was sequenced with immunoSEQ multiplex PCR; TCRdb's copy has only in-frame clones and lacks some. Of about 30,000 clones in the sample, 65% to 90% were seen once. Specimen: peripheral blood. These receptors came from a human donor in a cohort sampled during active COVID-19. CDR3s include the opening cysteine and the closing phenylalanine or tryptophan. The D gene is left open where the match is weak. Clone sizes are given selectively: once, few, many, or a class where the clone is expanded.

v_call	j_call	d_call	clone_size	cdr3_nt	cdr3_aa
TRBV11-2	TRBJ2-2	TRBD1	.	TGTGCCAGCAGCGTTAGGACGGACAGGAGGACCGGGGAGCTGTTTTTT	CASSVRTDRRTGELFF
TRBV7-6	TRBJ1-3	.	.	TGTGCCAGCAGCTCCTCTGTGGGAGTCTACACCATATATTTT	CASSSSVGVYTIYF
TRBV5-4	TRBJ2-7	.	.	TGTGCCAGCAGCCCACAGGGTTCAGAGGAGCAGTACTTC	CASSPQGSEEQYF
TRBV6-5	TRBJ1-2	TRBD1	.	TGTGCCAGCAGTTACCTTGGGACAGCTAACTATGGCTACACCTTC	CASSYLGTANYGYTF
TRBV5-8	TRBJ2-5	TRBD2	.	TGTGCCAGCAGCTTCGACGGGACTAGCGGGGGGGCTCGGGAGACCCAGTACTTC	CASSFDGTSGGARETQYF
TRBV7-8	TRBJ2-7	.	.	TGTGCCAGCAGCTTACAGGGGGGCGAGCAGTACTTC	CASSLQGGEQYF
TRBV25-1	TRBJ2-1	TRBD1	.	TGTGCCAGCAAGGGACAGGGTAGATTGGGTGAGCAGTTCTTC	CASKGQGRLGEQFF
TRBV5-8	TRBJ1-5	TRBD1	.	TGTGCCAGCAGTTCGCGGACAGGGACAATTCAGCCCCAGCATTTT	CASSSRTGTIQPQHF
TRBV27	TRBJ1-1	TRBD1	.	TGTGCCAGCAGTTTTCGGAACAGGGGCACTGAAGCTTTCTTT	CASSFRNRGTEAFF
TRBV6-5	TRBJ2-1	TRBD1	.	TGTGCCAGCAAGACAGGGGGCCCCAATGAGCAGTTCTTC	CASKTGGPNEQFF
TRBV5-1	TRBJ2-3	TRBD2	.	TGCGCCAGCAGTACAGGGACTAGCGGGGGGGCAGATACGCAGTATTTT	CASSTGTSGGADTQYF
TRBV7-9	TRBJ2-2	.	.	TGTGCCAGCCTCGTCACCGGGACTCGAGGGGGGGAGCTGTTTTTT	CASLVTGTRGGELFF
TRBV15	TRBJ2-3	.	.	TGTGCCACCAGCAGGAACCCTACGGTTAGCACAGATACGCAGTATTTT	CATSRNPTVSTDTQYF
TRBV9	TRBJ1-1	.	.	TGTGCCAGCAGCGTCCACAGGGCGAACACTGAAGCTTTCTTT	CASSVHRANTEAFF
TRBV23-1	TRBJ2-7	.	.	TGCGCCAGCAGTCAGACTGGGTCAACCTACGAGCAGTACTTC	CASSQTGSTYEQYF
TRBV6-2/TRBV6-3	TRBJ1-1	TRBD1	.	TGTGCCAGCAGTCGACAGGGTTCTACTGAAGCTTTCTTT	CASSRQGSTEAFF
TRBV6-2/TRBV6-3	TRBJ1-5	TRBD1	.	TGTGCCAGCAGTAGGGGTGCACAGGGGAAAAGCAATCAGCCCCAGCATTTT	CASSRGAQGKSNQPQHF
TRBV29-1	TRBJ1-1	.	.	TGCAGCGTTACGGGGTCAAACACTGAAGCTTTCTTT	CSVTGSNTEAFF
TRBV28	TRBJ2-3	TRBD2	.	TGTGCCAGCAGGCACAAACCTGGACTAGCAACAGATACGCAGTATTTT	CASRHKPGLATDTQYF
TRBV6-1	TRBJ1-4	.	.	TGTGCCAGCAGTGAACGGGGGAATGAAAAACTGTTTTTT	CASSERGNEKLFF
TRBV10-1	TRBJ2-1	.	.	TGCGCCAGCAGTGAGTCGGGCCCTATAGGGCAGTTCTTC	CASSESGPIGQFF
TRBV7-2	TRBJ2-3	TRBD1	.	TGTGCCAGCAGCCGGGGTGGACAGGGGGGGACAGATACGCAGTATTTT	CASSRGGQGGTDTQYF
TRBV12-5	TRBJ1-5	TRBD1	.	TGTGCTAGTGGCCAAACGGGACAGGGTTTCAATCAGCCCCAGCATTTT	CASGQTGQGFNQPQHF
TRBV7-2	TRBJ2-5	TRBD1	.	TGTGCCAGCAGCTTAGTGGTTGGGACAGGGGGGGAGACCCAGTACTTC	CASSLVVGTGGETQYF
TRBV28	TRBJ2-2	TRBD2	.	TGTGCCAGCAGTAATAGCGGGGGGAGTTCCGGGGAGCTGTTTTTT	CASSNSGGSSGELFF
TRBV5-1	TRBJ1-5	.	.	TGCGCCAGCAGTCCGGGGTCAGTTGGGCAGCCCCAGCATTTT	CASSPGSVGQPQHF
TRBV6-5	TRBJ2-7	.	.	TGTGCCAGCAGCCCCATAGGGGTGGAGGAGCAGTACTTC	CASSPIGVEEQYF
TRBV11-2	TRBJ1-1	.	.	TGTGCCAGCAGCTTAGAGGGGAGTGGATACACTGAAGCTTTCTTT	CASSLEGSGYTEAFF
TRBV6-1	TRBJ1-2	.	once	TGTGCCAGCAGTGAATATGTGGCGGGGAACTATGGCTACACCTTC	CASSEYVAGNYGYTF
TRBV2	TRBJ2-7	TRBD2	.	TGTGCCAGCAGTGAAGGGCTAGCGGCCTCCTACGAGCAGTACTTC	CASSEGLAASYEQYF
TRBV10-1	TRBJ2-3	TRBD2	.	TGCGCCAGCAGTGTCGGTCTAGCGGGGCGCACAGATACGCAGTATTTT	CASSVGLAGRTDTQYF
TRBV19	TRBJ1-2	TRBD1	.	TGTGCCAGTAGTATAACGGGACAGGGCGGTGGCTACACCTTC	CASSITGQGGGYTF
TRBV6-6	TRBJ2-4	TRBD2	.	TGTGCCAGCAGTAACCTAAGCGGGGGCACCCTATTC	CASSNLSGGTLF
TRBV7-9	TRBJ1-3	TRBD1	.	TGTGCCAGCAGCTTATTTATGGGACAGGGGTCTGGAAACACCATATATTTT	CASSLFMGQGSGNTIYF